This T cell receptor (beta chain) was documented in a study of T cell changes during pregnancy in multiple sclerosis. Sequencing was performed with immunoSEQ multiplex PCR; in TCRdb, only in-frame clones are kept and a portion is missing. The sample holds 90,000 to 150,000 clones, 93% seen once. V was cut by 0 bases and J by 4 bases, with 16 bases left in between. The V gene's germline CDR1 is ENHRY and CDR2 SYGVKD. The length of the CDR3 is 17 residues. This TCR came from a female donor with multiple sclerosis, enrolled in a pregnancy study. The genes are TRBV10-3 and TRBJ1-3; D not certain. Here the sequenced sample was peripheral blood, taken before pregnancy. The CDR3 nucleotides read TGTGCCATCAGTGAGTCCAGCGACCGACTGAACGGAAACACCATATATTTT. Encoded protein: CAISESSDRLNGNTIYF.